The 8 T cell receptor beta chains below were found in one sample sequenced in a study of CD8 T cells in ankylosing spondylitis. Each CDR3 protein is one row after TCRdb ran MiXCR on the 5' RACE reads. Altogether 200,000 to 250,000 distinct CDR3 sequences are present, approximately 10% being singletons, with the ten largest covering about a fifth. Source material: blood, either unsorted or a sorted T cell fraction (not recorded which). These receptor sequences come from a male donor with ankylosing spondylitis or in good health (not recorded which).

CDR3 coding DNA: TGCAGTGCTAGCGTCGGGGGAAACACCATATATTTT. Translated: CSASVGGNTIYF. The chain combines TRBV20-1 with TRBJ1-3; D ambiguous. This CDR3 comprises 12 residues. Trimming removed 3 bases from V and 4 bases from J, with 7 bases in between. The germline CDR1 and CDR2 sequences are DFQATT and SNEGSKA (reference sequence).

This clonotype was seen ten or more times. DNA of the CDR3: TGTGCCAGCAGCTTAGAGGGGGCGAATTCACCCCTCCACTTT. Translated, it gives CASSLEGANSPLHF. The chain is built from TRBV7-9 and TRBJ1-6, with TRBD1 matching 7 bases. Unmatched junction bases numbered 1, after V lost 1 base and J lost 7 bases. The CDR3 covers 14 residues. Per germline, CDR1 SEHNR and CDR2 FQNEAQ (reference sequence).

The chain couples TRBV5-1 to TRBJ1-1, with 8 bases identical to TRBD1. V lost 4 bases, J lost 1 base, and 6 bases stayed unmatched. Per germline, CDR1 SGHRS and CDR2 YFSETQ. The CDR3 spans 15 residues. CDR3 region: CASSGQGSPNTEAFF. DNA of the CDR3: TGCGCCAGCAGCGGACAGGGTTCTCCGAACACTGAAGCTTTCTTT.

As for this clonotype: Being one base from a much bigger clone, this may be a read error. V and J are TRBV10-3 and TRBJ2-5, with D perhaps TRBD2 (6 bases). The CDR3 length is 13 residues. The germline V gene encodes CDR1 ENHRY and CDR2 SYGVKD. The CDR3 DNA follows: TGTGCCATCAGTGGGGAAGGCGGGGAGACCCCGTACTTC. Protein sequence: CAISGEGGETPYF.

Points on this clonotype: A much more abundant neighbour one base away suggests this may be a read error. Since the CDR3 does not end with the conserved phenylalanine or tryptophan, this likely comes from a read error. The chain uses TRBV2 and TRBJ2-5, with unresolved D. The V end lost 7 bases, the J end lost 1 base, and 13 bases lay between the germline ends. The CDR3 has 14 amino acids. Germline V gene data show CDR1 as SNHLY and CDR2 as FYNNEI. In nucleotides, the CDR3 is TGTGCCAGCAAGGAGTCGCGAGGCCAAGAGACCCAGTACCTC. It translates to CASKESRGQETQYL.

This clonotype was observed many times. J is TRBJ1-1 and V is TRBV7-3; possible D gene TRBD1, 5 bases. V was trimmed by 1 base and J by 1 base, leaving 10 bases between them. CDR3 size: 15 residues. Germline V gene data show CDR1 as SGHTA and CDR2 as FQGTGA. The CDR3 DNA reads as TGTGCCAGCAGCTTAAGTGGGGGGGAGAACACTGAAGCTTTCTTT. Translated, it gives CASSLSGGENTEAFF.

This clonotype occurred a few times. The CDR3 DNA is TGCGCCAGCAGCTTGGCCGTATTGGGTCCTAGCTCCTACGAGCAGTACTTC. It encodes CASSLAVLGPSSYEQYF. The genes are TRBV5-1 and TRBJ2-7; D is unresolved. V lost 0 bases to trimming and J lost 0 bases, with 16 bases between them. CDR1 and CDR2 (germline): SGHRS, YFSETQ. The CDR3 runs to 17 residues.

The chain combines TRBV7-2 with TRBJ2-7; 7 bases align to TRBD2. With 0 bases clipped from V and 2 bases from J, the junction kept 7 bases outside the gene matches. Germline V gene sequence: CDR1 SGHTA, CDR2 FQGNSA. There are 16 residues in the CDR3. DNA for the CDR3: TGTGCCAGCAGCTTAGCGGGAGGGGCCGGAGCCTACGAGCAGTACTTC. Amino acid sequence: CASSLAGGAGAYEQYF.